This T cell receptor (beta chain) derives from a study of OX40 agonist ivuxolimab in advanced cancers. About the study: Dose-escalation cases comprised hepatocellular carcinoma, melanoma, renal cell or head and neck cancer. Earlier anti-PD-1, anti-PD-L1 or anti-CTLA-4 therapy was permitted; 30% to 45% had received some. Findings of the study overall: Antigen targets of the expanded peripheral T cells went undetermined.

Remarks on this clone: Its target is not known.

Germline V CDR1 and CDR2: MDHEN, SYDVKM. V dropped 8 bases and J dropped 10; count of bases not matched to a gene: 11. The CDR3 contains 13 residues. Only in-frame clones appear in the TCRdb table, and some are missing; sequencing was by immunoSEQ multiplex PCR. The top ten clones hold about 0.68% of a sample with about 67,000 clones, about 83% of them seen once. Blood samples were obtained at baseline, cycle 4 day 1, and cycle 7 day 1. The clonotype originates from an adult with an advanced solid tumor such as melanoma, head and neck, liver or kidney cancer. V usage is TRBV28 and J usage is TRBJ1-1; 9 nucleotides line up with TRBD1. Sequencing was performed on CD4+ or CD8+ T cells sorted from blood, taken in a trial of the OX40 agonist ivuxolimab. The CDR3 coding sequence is TGTGCCAGCGGACAGGGGAACAGGGCAGGAGCTTTCTTT. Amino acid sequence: CASGQGNRAGAFF.